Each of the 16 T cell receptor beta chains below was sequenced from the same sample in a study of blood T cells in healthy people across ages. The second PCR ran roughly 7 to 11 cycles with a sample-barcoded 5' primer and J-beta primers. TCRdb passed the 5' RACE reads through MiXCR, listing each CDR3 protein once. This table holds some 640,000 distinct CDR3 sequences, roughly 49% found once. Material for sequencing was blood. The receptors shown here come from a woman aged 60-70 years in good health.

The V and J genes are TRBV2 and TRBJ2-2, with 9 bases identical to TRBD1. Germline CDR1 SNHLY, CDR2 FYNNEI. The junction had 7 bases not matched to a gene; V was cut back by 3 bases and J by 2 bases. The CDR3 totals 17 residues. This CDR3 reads CASSDTGGVINTGELFF. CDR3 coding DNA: TGTGCCAGCAGTGATACAGGGGGCGTCATAAACACCGGGGAGCTGTTTTTT.

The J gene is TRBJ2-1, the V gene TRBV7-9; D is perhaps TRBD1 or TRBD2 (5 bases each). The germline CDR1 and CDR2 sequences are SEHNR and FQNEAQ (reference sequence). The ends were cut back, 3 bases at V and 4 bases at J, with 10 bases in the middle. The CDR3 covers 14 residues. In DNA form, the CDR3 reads TGTGCCAGCAGCTTCCGGGACGGTTACAATGAGCAGTTCTTC. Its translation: CASSFRDGYNEQFF.

CDR3 nucleotide sequence: TGTGCCAGCAGCTCCCACCTCGAAGGACTAGCCCCCACAGATACGCAGTATTTT. Its protein is CASSSHLEGLAPTDTQYF. The chain combines TRBV7-2 with TRBJ2-3; 8 bases are a match to TRBD2. Per the germline V gene, CDR1 is SGHTA and CDR2 is FQGNSA. The V and J ends lost 4 bases and 2 bases, in that order; junction bases with no gene match: 14. The CDR3 is 18 amino acids.

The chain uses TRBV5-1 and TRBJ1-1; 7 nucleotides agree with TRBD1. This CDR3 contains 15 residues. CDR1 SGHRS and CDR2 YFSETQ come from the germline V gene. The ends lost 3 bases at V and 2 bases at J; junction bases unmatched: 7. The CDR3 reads CASSSTRQGNTEAFF. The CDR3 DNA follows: TGCGCCAGCAGCTCAACCCGACAGGGAAACACTGAAGCTTTCTTT.

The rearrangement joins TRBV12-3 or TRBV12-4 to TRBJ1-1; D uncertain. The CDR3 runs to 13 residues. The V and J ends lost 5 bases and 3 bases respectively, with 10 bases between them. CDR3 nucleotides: TGTGCCAGCAGTACTAACAGAGACACTGAAGCTTTCTTT. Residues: CASSTNRDTEAFF.

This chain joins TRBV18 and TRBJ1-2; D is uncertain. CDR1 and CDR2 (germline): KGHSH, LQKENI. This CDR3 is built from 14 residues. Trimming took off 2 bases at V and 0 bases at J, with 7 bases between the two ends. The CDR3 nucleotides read TGTGCCAGCTCACCAGGTATCCCTAACTATGGCTACACCTTC. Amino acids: CASSPGIPNYGYTF.

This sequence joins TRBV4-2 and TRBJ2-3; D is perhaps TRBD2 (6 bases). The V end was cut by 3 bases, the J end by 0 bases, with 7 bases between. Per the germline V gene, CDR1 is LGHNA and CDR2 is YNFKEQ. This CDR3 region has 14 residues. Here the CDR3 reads CASSHRESTDTQYF. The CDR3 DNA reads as TGTGCCAGCAGCCACCGGGAGAGCACAGATACGCAGTATTTT.

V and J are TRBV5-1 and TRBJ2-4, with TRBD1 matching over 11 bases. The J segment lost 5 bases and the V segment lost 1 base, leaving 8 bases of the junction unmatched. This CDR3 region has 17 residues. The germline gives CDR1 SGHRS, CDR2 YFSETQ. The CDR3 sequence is CASSLQPPGQGENIQYF. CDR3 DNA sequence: TGCGCCAGCAGCTTGCAACCTCCGGGACAGGGGGAAAACATTCAGTACTTC.

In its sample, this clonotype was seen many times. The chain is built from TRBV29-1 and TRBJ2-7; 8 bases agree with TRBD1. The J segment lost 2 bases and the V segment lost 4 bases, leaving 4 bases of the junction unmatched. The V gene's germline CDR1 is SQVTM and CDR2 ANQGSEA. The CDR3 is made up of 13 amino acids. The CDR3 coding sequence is TGCAGCGTTGCACAGGGGGTGACCTACGAGCAGTACTTC. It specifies CSVAQGVTYEQYF.

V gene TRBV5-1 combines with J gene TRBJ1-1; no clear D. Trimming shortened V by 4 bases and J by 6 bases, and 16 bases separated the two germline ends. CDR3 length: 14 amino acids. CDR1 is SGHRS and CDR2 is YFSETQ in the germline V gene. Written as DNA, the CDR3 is TGCGCCAGCAGCGGTGAACCTGCAGCACCTGAAGCTTTCTTT. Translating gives CASSGEPAAPEAFF.

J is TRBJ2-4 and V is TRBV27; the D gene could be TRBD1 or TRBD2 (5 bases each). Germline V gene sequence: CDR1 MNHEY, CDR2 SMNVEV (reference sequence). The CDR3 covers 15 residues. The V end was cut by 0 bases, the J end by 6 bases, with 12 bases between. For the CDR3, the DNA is TGTGCCAGCAGTTTATCGGTCGGGACCTCAAACATTCAGTACTTC. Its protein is CASSLSVGTSNIQYF.

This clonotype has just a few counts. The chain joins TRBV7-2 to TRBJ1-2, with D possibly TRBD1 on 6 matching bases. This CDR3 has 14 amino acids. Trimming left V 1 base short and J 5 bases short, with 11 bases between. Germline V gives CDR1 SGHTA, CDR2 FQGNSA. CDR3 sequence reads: CASSLGGGRYGYTF. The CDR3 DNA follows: TGTGCCAGCAGCTTAGGAGGGGGGCGGTATGGCTACACCTTC.

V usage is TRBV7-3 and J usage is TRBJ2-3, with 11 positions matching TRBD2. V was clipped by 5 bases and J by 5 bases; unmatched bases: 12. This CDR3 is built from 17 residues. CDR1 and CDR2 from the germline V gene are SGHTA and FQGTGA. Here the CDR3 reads CASSPQTSGDREDTQYF. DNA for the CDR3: TGTGCCAGCAGCCCACAGACTAGCGGGGACAGGGAAGATACGCAGTATTTT.

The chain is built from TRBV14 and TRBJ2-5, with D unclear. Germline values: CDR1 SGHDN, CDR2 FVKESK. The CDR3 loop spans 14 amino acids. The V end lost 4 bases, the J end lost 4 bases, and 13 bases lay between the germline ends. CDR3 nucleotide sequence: TGTGCCAGCAGCCCAATGGGATGGGGAGAGACCCAGTACTTC. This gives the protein CASSPMGWGETQYF.

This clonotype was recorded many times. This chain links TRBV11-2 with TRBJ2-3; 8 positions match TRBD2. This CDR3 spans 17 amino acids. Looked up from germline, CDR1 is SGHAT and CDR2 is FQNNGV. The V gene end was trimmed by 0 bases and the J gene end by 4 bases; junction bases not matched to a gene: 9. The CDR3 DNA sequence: TGTGCCAGCAGCTTAGACGGGGGGAAGCGGGAGCCAGATACGCAGTATTTT. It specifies CASSLDGGKREPDTQYF.

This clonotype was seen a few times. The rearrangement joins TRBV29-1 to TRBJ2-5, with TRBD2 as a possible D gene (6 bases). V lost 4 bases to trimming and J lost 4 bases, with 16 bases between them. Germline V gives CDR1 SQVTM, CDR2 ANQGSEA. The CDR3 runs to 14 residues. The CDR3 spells CSVGVSGGIETQYF. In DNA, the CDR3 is TGCAGCGTTGGGGTTAGCGGTGGAATAGAGACCCAGTACTTC. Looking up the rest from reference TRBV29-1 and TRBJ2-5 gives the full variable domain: SAVISQKPSRDICQRGTSLTIQCQVDSQVTMMFWYRQQPGQSLTLIATANQGSEATYESGFVIDKFPISRPNLTFSTLTVSNMSPEDSSIYLCSVGVSGGIETQYFGPGTRLLVL.